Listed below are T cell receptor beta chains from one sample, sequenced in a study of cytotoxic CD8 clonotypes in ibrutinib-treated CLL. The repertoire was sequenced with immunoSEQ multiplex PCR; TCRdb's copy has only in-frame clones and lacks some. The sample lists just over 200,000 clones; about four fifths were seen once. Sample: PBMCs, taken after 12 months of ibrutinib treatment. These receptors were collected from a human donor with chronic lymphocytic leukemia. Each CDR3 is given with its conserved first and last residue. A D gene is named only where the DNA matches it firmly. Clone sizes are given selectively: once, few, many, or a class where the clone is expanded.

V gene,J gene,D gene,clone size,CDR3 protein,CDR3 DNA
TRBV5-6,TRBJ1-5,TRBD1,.,CASSLAWTGGANQPQHF,TGTGCCAGCAGCTTGGCCTGGACAGGGGGGGCAAATCAGCCCCAGCATTTT
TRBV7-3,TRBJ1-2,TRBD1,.,CASSLRTGWNYGYTF,TGTGCCAGCAGCTTACGGACAGGGTGGAACTATGGCTACACCTTC
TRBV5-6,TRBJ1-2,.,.,CASSLDYGYTF,TGTGCCAGCAGCTTGGACTATGGCTACACCTTC
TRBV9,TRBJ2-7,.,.,CASSGKGNEQYF,TGTGCCAGCAGCGGCAAGGGTAACGAGCAGTACTTC
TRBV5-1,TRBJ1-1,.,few,CASSARGGGTEAFF,TGCGCCAGCAGCGCTCGAGGAGGGGGAACTGAAGCTTTCTTT
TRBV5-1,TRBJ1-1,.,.,CASSLVRGHWEDTEAFF,TGCGCCAGCAGCTTGGTGCGGGGGCATTGGGAAGACACTGAAGCTTTCTTT
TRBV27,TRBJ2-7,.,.,CASSLGADRKYEQYF,TGTGCCAGCAGTTTAGGGGCGGATCGTAAGTACGAGCAGTACTTC
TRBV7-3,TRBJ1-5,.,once,CASSTNGDQPQHF,TGTGCCAGCAGCACCAACGGCGATCAGCCCCAGCATTTT
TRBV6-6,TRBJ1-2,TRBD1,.,CASSSDRGHYGYTF,TGTGCCAGCAGTTCCGACAGGGGACACTATGGCTACACCTTC
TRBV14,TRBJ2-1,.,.,CASSRTGASYNEQFF,TGTGCCAGCAGCCGGACCGGGGCATCCTACAATGAGCAGTTCTTC
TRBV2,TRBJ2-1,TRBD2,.,CASTPSSGGYNEQFF,TGTGCCAGCACCCCCTCGAGCGGGGGTTACAATGAGCAGTTCTTC
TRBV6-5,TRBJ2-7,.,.,CASSYSSRGLEQYF,TGTGCCAGCAGTTACTCGTCCCGGGGGCTCGAGCAGTACTTC
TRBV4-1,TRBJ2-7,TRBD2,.,CASSQVRASGSEQYF,TGCGCCAGCAGCCAGGTACGGGCTAGCGGGAGCGAGCAGTACTTC
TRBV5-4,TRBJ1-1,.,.,CASSREGIRAEAFF,TGTGCCAGCAGCCGTGAGGGGATACGGGCTGAAGCTTTCTTT
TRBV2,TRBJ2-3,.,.,CASSVQGSSTDTQYF,TGTGCCAGCAGTGTACAGGGTTCGAGCACAGATACGCAGTATTTT
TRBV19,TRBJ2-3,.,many,CASSIGDFPPQYF,TGTGCCAGTAGTATCGGAGACTTTCCACCGCAGTATTTT
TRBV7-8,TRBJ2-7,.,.,CAVKGAYEQYF,TGTGCCGTGAAGGGGGCCTACGAGCAGTACTTC